This T cell receptor (beta chain) was profiled in a study of blood T cell repertoires in COVID-19. The overall study: There were acute and convalescent COVID-19 samples, and they came from the United States, Italy and Spain. The analysed material was cDNA or gDNA that came from T cells, B-cell-depleted T cells, or PBMCs.

This clone was counted once. Germline lookup yields CDR1 KGHSH and CDR2 LQKENI. The trim removed 0 bases at V and 3 bases at J, leaving 9 bases unmatched. CDR3 size: 18 residues. Original data processing: Researchers report that nucleated cell counts were estimated from reference gene primer amplification. TCRdb's table, derived via immunoSEQ multiplex PCR, lists solely in-frame clones and lacks some. V and J calls and clone size are copied from that table; D and trimming were computed from the DNA. The table lists under 80,000 clones, approximately 90% of them singletons, with roughly 13% in the top ten.

V usage is TRBV18 and J usage is TRBJ2-1, with TRBD2 matching over 9 bases. This sequence was found in a man in his 70s with active or convalescent COVID-19. Sequenced material: peripheral blood. The CDR3 DNA follows: TGTGCCAGCTCACCACCGCGAGTAGCGGGAGCAATCTACAATGAGCAGTTCTTC. This codes for CASSPPRVAGAIYNEQFF.